This T cell receptor (beta chain) was identified during a study of blood T cell repertoires in COVID-19. The protocol was immunoSEQ multiplex PCR, while the TCRdb copy is restricted to in-frame clones and leaves out a portion. Among tens of thousands of clones listed, over 65% were seen once. The CDR3 spans 16 residues. Germline V gene lookup returns CDR1 GTSNPN and CDR2 SVGIG (reference sequence). The TCR sequence derives from a man aged 50 to 59 with active or convalescent COVID-19. This sequence joins TRBV30 and TRBJ2-6; TRBD1 matches at 7 bases. The sequenced material came from peripheral blood. The CDR3 DNA reads TGTGCAGCTACCGGGACAGCCATCAGGGGGGCCAACGTCCTGACTTTC. Encoded protein: CAATGTAIRGANVLTF.